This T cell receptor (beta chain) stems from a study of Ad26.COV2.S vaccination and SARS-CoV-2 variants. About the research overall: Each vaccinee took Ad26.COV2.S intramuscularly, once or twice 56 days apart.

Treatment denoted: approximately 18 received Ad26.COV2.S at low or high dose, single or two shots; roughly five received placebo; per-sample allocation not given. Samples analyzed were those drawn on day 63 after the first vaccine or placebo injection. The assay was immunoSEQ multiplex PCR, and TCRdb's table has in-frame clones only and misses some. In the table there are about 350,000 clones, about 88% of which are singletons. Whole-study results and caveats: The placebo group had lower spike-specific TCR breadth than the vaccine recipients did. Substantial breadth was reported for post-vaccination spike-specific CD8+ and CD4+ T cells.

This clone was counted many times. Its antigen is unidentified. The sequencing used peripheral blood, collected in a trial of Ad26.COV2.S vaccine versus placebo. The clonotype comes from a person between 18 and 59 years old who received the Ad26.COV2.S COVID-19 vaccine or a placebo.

The CDR3 loop reads CASSLYGLAGELSSYNEQFF. CDR3 DNA sequence: TGTGCCAGCAGCCTATACGGACTAGCGGGGGAGCTGAGCTCCTACAATGAGCAGTTCTTC. V usage is TRBV7-6 and J usage is TRBJ2-1, with 13 bases identical to TRBD2. This CDR3 has 20 residues. Trimming at V came to 5 bases and at J to 0 bases, leaving 13 bases not matched to a gene. The germline gives CDR1 SGHVS, CDR2 FNYEAQ.